The TCR beta chain under discussion was sequenced for a study of OX40 agonist ivuxolimab in advanced cancers. About the study: In this trial design, patients received ivuxolimab intravenously at 0.01 to 10 mg/kg every 2 weeks.

The protocol was immunoSEQ multiplex PCR, while the TCRdb copy is restricted to in-frame clones and leaves out a portion. Of 60,000 to 70,000 clones listed, 75% to 90% are singletons. Per the germline V gene, CDR1 is SGHDT and CDR2 is YYEEEE. The CDR3 loop spans 13 amino acids. V dropped 6 bases and J dropped 6 bases, with 12 bases sitting between them. Autoimmune disease history or systemic immunosuppression barred patients. In its sample, this clone was seen once. The target antigen is unknown. Points from the study as a whole: Circulating CD4+ and CD8+ T cells showed clonal expansion by week 6 at 0.1 to 3.0 mg/kg. Among T cells, CD8+ cells averaged more expanded clones than CD4+ cells.

This chain joins TRBV5-6 and TRBJ2-2; tentatively, D is TRBD2 (6 bases). This TCR was sampled from an adult with an advanced solid tumor such as melanoma, head and neck, liver or kidney cancer. This material consisted of CD4+ or CD8+ T cells sorted from blood, taken in a trial of the OX40 agonist ivuxolimab. CDR3 in DNA: TGTGCCAGCAACAGTGGGGAGGCCGGGGAGCTGTTTTTT. As protein: CASNSGEAGELFF.